The clone carrying this T cell receptor beta chain was recorded at least ten times. The antigen is not known. Every patient underwent thyroid surgery untreated. This sample was included in a study of metastatic and nonmetastatic thyroid tumors. Whole-study context: Repertoire data that came from the blood and tumor or nodule tissue of malignant and benign thyroid patients were compared.

As handled by the study authors: Clinicopathological groups differed in CDR3, with these differences serving to build a distant-metastasis classifier for papillary thyroid cancer. TCRdb re-analyzed the PCR reads through MiXCR. It is TCRdb's table, rather than the study itself, that gives the V and J calls and clone size. Of 29,000 or so clones listed, 4% to 5% are singletons. Trimming cost V 6 bases and J 4 bases; bases outside gene matches: 6. This CDR3 has 14 residues. Per the germline V gene, CDR1 is SGHTA and CDR2 is FQGNSA. Overall study findings and caveats: Reports indicated that malignant thyroid tumors showed significantly higher TCR beta diversity than benign nodules did, in blood and tumor.

Sequenced material: blood. The sequence came from a female donor with papillary thyroid cancer or a benign thyroid nodule (not recorded which). Some clones in this sample may be carry-over from other donors' samples. The chain combines TRBV7-2 with TRBJ2-1; 7 bases line up with TRBD2. CDR3 residues: CASRSSGQYNEQFF. In DNA, the CDR3 is TGTGCCAGCAGGTCTAGCGGTCAATACAATGAGCAGTTCTTC. Looking up the rest from reference TRBV7-2 and TRBJ2-1 gives the full variable domain: GAGVSQSPSNKVTEKGKDVELRCDPISGHTALYWYRQSLGQGLEFLIYFQGNSAPDKSGLPSDRFSAERTGGSVSTLTIQRTQQEDSAVYLCASRSSGQYNEQFFGPGTRLTVL.